The 18 T cell receptor beta chains listed next were all sequenced from one sample in a study of identical twins. TCRdb used MiXCR to reprocess the 5' RACE reads, holding one entry per CDR3 protein. The table lists some 1,700,000 distinct CDR3 sequences, roughly 35% of them singletons. Sequencing was carried out using cord blood. Receptor source: a newborn girl in good health.

This clonotype was detected only a few times. V and J are TRBV27 and TRBJ2-7; weak D call: TRBD1 (6 bases). This CDR3 spans 13 amino acids. V was pared by 6 bases and J by 3 bases, with 12 bases between. CDR1 and CDR2 (germline): MNHEY, SMNVEV (reference sequence). The CDR3 loop reads CASRDTQGYEQYF. As DNA, the CDR3 is TGTGCCAGCAGAGATACACAGGGCTACGAGCAGTACTTC.

To note about this clonotype: At one boundary the junction diverges from the germline segment, which might be a read error. The chain links TRBV4-2 to TRBJ2-3; D may be TRBD1 (6 bases). This CDR3 contains 16 residues. Germline V gene data show CDR1 as LGHNA and CDR2 as YNFKEQ. The CDR3 DNA reads TGTGCCCGCAGCCAGGGCAGGGTTACAGGGACAGATACGCAGTATTTT. Translation gives CARSQGRVTGTDTQYF.

This clonotype was detected ten times or more. The chain recombines TRBV4-1 with TRBJ1-2; TRBD1 aligns across 7 bases. Looked up from germline, CDR1 is MGHRA and CDR2 is YSYEKL. The trim removed 1 base at V and 4 bases at J, leaving 6 bases unmatched. CDR3 size: 15 residues. For the CDR3, the DNA is TGCGCCAGCAGCCAAGTCGGACAGGATTTCTATGGCTACACCTTC. Translating gives CASSQVGQDFYGYTF.

This clonotype was seen a few times. CDR3 region: CASEKLLLNTEAFF. The CDR3 DNA is TGTGCCAGCGAAAAACTACTATTGAACACTGAAGCTTTCTTT. This sequence joins TRBV6-1 and TRBJ1-1, with unresolved D. Trimming took 8 bases from V and 0 from J, leaving 13 bases between them. Germline V CDR1 and CDR2: MNHNS, SASEGT. This CDR3 contains 14 residues.

This sequence joins TRBV5-1 and TRBJ2-3; D may match TRBD1 or TRBD2 (5 bases each). The CDR3 is made up of 14 amino acids. Per germline, CDR1 SGHRS and CDR2 YFSETQ. The V gene lost 4 bases and the J gene lost 1 base, with 10 bases spanning the gap. In DNA, the CDR3 is TGCGCCAGCAGCATAGGGGAGCGCACAGATACGCAGTATTTT. The encoded protein is CASSIGERTDTQYF.

The rearrangement links TRBV29-1 to TRBJ2-3; D is unclear. Germline CDR1 and CDR2: SQVTM and ANQGSEA. Trimming stripped 0 bases from V and 7 bases from J, with 20 bases between. CDR3 length: 16 amino acids. CDR3 protein: CSVEDFGRSSPYTQYF. As DNA, the CDR3 is TGCAGCGTTGAAGATTTCGGCAGGTCCAGCCCTTATACGCAGTATTTT.

The V and J genes are TRBV29-1 and TRBJ2-1; D possibly corresponds to TRBD2 (6 bases). The CDR3 covers 12 residues. In germline, CDR1 is SQVTM, CDR2 ANQGSEA. The CDR3, as DNA: TGCAGGGCGGGGCGGGCCTACAATGAGCAGTTCTTC. Its translation: CRAGRAYNEQFF.

The chain joins TRBV24-1 to TRBJ2-3, with D perhaps given as TRBD1 or TRBD2 (5 bases each). The ends were cut back, 6 bases at V and 5 bases at J, with 20 bases in the middle. From germline, CDR1 is KGHDR and CDR2 SFDVKD. The CDR3 consists of 16 residues. For the CDR3, the DNA is TGTGCCACCAGTTCACGGGGCGAGAGGCATGGAGATACGCAGTATTTT. Amino acids: CATSSRGERHGDTQYF.

This clonotype came up many times. For the CDR3, the DNA is TGCAGTGCTAGGCGGCCACAAGAGACCCAGTACTTC. Its translation: CSARRPQETQYF. The chain combines TRBV20-1 with TRBJ2-5; D uncertain. Trimming removed 3 bases at V and 2 bases at J, with 7 bases between. CDR3 size: 12 residues. The germline V gene has CDR1 DFQATT and CDR2 SNEGSKA (reference sequence).

The chain links TRBV25-1 to TRBJ1-4; 9 nucleotides match TRBD1. CDR1 and CDR2 from the germline V gene are MGHDK and SYGVNS. CDR3 length: 20 residues. The junction had 15 bases not matched to a gene; V was cut back by 2 bases and J by 2 bases. CDR3 in amino acids: CASSEPGTGIEGHTNEKLFF. The DNA for the CDR3 is TGTGCCAGCAGTGAACCCGGGACAGGGATCGAAGGCCATACTAATGAAAAACTGTTTTTT.

Note on this clonotype: It is unclear where the CDR3 begins or ends on the DNA, so no DNA is shown, and the CDR3 is as TCRdb lists it. The rearrangement uses TRBV2 and TRBJ2-1; TRBD1 is the table's D call and was not checked against the DNA. The CDR3 spans 15 amino acids, including both terminal residues. The germline gives CDR1 SNHLY, CDR2 FYNNEI. The CDR3 sequence is CASILGGATYNEQFF.

This clonotype has a handful of counts. CDR3 loop: CSARDPRGMNTEAFF. Here the CDR3 DNA reads TGCAGTGCTAGAGATCCCAGAGGAATGAACACTGAAGCTTTCTTT. The rearrangement uses TRBV20-1 and TRBJ1-1; D gene uncertain. V lost 0 bases, J lost 0 bases, and 11 bases lay in between. The CDR3 has 15 amino acids. Germline CDR1 and CDR2: DFQATT and SNEGSKA (reference sequence).

This clonotype was recorded at least ten times. This chain uses TRBV28 with TRBJ2-3; no firm D call. V lost 5 bases, J lost 3 bases, and 9 bases lay in between. Germline CDR1 MDHEN, CDR2 SYDVKM. This CDR3 spans 13 amino acids. CDR3 loop: CASSLEVTDTQYF. CDR3 coding DNA: TGTGCCAGCAGTCTAGAGGTAACAGATACGCAGTATTTT.

This clonotype was detected only a few times. This chain uses TRBV27 with TRBJ1-2; D unclear. V was clipped by 2 bases and J by 4 bases, with 14 bases between them. This CDR3 contains 15 residues. Germline V CDR1 and CDR2: MNHEY, SMNVEV (reference sequence). CDR3 region: CASSLDYRGIYGYTF. The CDR3 DNA follows: TGTGCCAGCAGTTTAGATTATCGAGGAATCTATGGCTACACCTTC.

The CDR3 nucleotides read TGTGCCGGCACCGTTATGGGGCCTACCTATGGCTACACCTTC. Translated: CAGTVMGPTYGYTF. The chain joins TRBV6-1 to TRBJ1-2; TRBD1 might be the D (5 bases). Trimming stripped 11 bases from V and 4 bases from J, with 20 bases between. The germline gives CDR1 MNHNS, CDR2 SASEGT. The CDR3 consists of 14 residues.

This clonotype was seen repeatedly, ten times or more. The CDR3 nucleotides are TGCAGTGCTTTTGCCCCCCTAGCGGAGTGGAGCTACGAGCAGTACTTC. The encoded protein is CSAFAPLAEWSYEQYF. V and J are TRBV20-1 and TRBJ2-7, with TRBD2 matching over 7 bases. With V trimmed by 5 bases and J by 3 bases, 16 bases remained unmatched. This CDR3 contains 16 residues. Germline loops: CDR1 DFQATT, CDR2 SNEGSKA (reference sequence).

CDR3 sequence (DNA): TGTGCCATCAGTGAGTCGGGGGACCCAGATACGCAGTATTTT. This encodes CAISESGDPDTQYF. The chain combines TRBV10-3 with TRBJ2-3; D might be TRBD1 or TRBD2, each matching 5 bases. Looked up from germline, CDR1 is ENHRY and CDR2 is SYGVKD. Trimming took off 0 bases at V and 4 bases at J, with 8 bases between the two ends. The CDR3 runs to 14 residues.

The rearrangement uses TRBV27 and TRBJ2-1, with D possibly matching TRBD2 (5 bases). V lost 5 bases and J 4 bases, leaving 15 bases between the germline ends. Germline CDR1 reads MNHEY; CDR2 reads SMNVEV (reference sequence). There are 15 residues in the CDR3. This CDR3 reads CASSPHGERYNEQFF. The CDR3 nucleotides read TGTGCCAGCAGTCCCCATGGGGAGCGGTACAATGAGCAGTTCTTC.